These T cell receptor beta chains were read from a single sample in a study of cytomegalovirus exposure and HLA in healthy donors. The assay was immunoSEQ multiplex PCR, and TCRdb's table has in-frame clones only and misses some. The data show about 150,000 clones, about 64% seen once. The sample comprised PBMCs. All receptors derive from a woman aged 25 to 39 in good health and CMV-seropositive. Both conserved end residues are part of each CDR3. D genes are given only for firm matches. Rows may omit the clone size; those that give it use once, few, many or a size class.

15	.	TRBJ1-5	few	TRBV6-5	TGTGCCAGCAGGCCGGACGGGAATAGCAATCAGCCCCAGCATTTT	CASRPDGNSNQPQHF
14	.	TRBJ2-1	.	TRBV6-1	TGTGCCAGCAGTGTCCATTCCCCTAACAATGAGCAGTTCTTC	CASSVHSPNNEQFF
13	.	TRBJ2-1	few	TRBV30	TGTGCCTGGAGCTTGATGACATACAATGAGCAGTTCTTC	CAWSLMTYNEQFF
13	TRBD2	TRBJ2-5	.	TRBV15	TGTGCCACCAGCAGAGATAGGGGACTAGAGGGGTACTTC	CATSRDRGLEGYF
15	.	TRBJ2-1	few	TRBV27	TGTGCCAGCAGTTACGCCGGGAGCGGCTACAATGAGCAGTTCTTC	CASSYAGSGYNEQFF
17	.	TRBJ2-5	.	TRBV7-8	TGTGCCAGCAGCTTAGCGCGAGGTCTCCACCGTTGGGAGACCCAGTACTTC	CASSLARGLHRWETQYF
15	.	TRBJ1-1	few	TRBV27	TGTGCCAGCAGTTTATCCCAGGGCCGTTGGACTGAAGCTTTCTTT	CASSLSQGRWTEAFF
13	TRBD1	TRBJ1-2	.	TRBV29-1	TGCAGCGTAGGAGGGGGCACGAACTATGGCTACACCTTC	CSVGGGTNYGYTF
16	.	TRBJ2-1	.	TRBV2	TGTGCCAGCAGGGACTCCACCGGGGGAGGCGGCAATGAGCAGTTCTTC	CASRDSTGGGGNEQFF
13	.	TRBJ2-7	.	TRBV5-1	TGCGCCAGCAGGGAGAGAGAAACCTACGAGCAGTACTTC	CASRERETYEQYF
13	TRBD1	TRBJ2-2	.	TRBV5-1	TGCGCCACCCGACAGGGGGACACCGGGGAGCTGTTTTTT	CATRQGDTGELFF
13	.	TRBJ1-4	.	TRBV15	TGTGCCACTAGCGGGGGGGCTAATGAAAAACTGTTTTTC	CATSGGANEKLFF
14	.	TRBJ2-7	.	TRBV13	TGTGCCAGCAGCTTAGGACAGGGCTTCTACGAGCAGTACTTC	CASSLGQGFYEQYF
13	.	TRBJ1-1	.	TRBV13	TGTGCCAGCAGCCTGGGCTTGAACACTGAAGCTTTCTTT	CASSLGLNTEAFF
12	.	TRBJ1-1	.	TRBV29-1	TGCAGCGTTCCCGGCGGGAACACTGAAGCTTTCTTT	CSVPGGNTEAFF
14	.	TRBJ2-1	.	TRBV4-2	TGTGCCAGCAGCCAACAGGGAAGTTACAATGAGCAGTTCTTC	CASSQQGSYNEQFF
16	TRBD2	TRBJ2-7	.	TRBV10-3	TGTGCCATCAGTGAGTATCGGACTAGCGGGAGTTACGAGCAGTACTTC	CAISEYRTSGSYEQYF
15	TRBD1	TRBJ1-1	.	TRBV10-2	TGCGCCAGCAGCCCGACCCCAAGACAGGGCACTGAAGCTTTCTTT	CASSPTPRQGTEAFF
16	.	TRBJ1-2	once	TRBV5-5	TGTGCCAGCAGCTCGTCGTTAACAGGAGCTAACTATGGCTACACCTTC	CASSSSLTGANYGYTF
12	.	TRBJ2-7	few	TRBV28	TGTGCCAGCAGTACAGGGTTACGCGAGCAGTACTTC	CASSTGLREQYF
11	TRBD1	TRBJ2-7	.	TRBV6-5	TGTGCCAGCAGCAACAGGGGTCAGCAGTACTTC	CASSNRGQQYF
12	.	TRBJ1-1	.	TRBV6-4	TGTGCCAGCAGTGACTCGGGAGGGCCCGCTTTCTTT	CASSDSGGPAFF
17	TRBD2	TRBJ2-1	.	TRBV30	TGTGCCAGTCTTTCATGGACTAGCGGGAGCTCCTACAATGAGCAGTTCTTC	CASLSWTSGSSYNEQFF
13	.	TRBJ1-2	few	TRBV2	TGTGCCAGCAGTGTAGACAGAAACTATGGCTACACCTTC	CASSVDRNYGYTF
12	.	TRBJ2-5	.	TRBV6-5	TGTGCCAGCGGGGGGTACCAAGAGACCCAGTACTTC	CASGGYQETQYF
14	.	TRBJ2-2	.	TRBV10-3	TGTGCCTCCGACCAGGGGGGGAACACCGGGGAGCTGTTTTTT	CASDQGGNTGELFF
12	TRBD1	TRBJ2-7	.	TRBV27	TGTGCCAGCAGTTGGACAGGTGACGAGCAGTACTTC	CASSWTGDEQYF
15	TRBD1	TRBJ1-1	.	TRBV11-3	TGTGCCAGCAGCGCAGGACAGGGGGCGAACACTGAAGCTTTCTTT	CASSAGQGANTEAFF
13	.	TRBJ2-5	.	TRBV19	TGTGCCAGGACAGACCCAACAGGGGAGACCCAGTACTTC	CARTDPTGETQYF
15	.	TRBJ2-2	.	TRBV11-2	TGTGCCAGCAGCTTAGAAGGGGGTCACACCGGGGAGCTGTTTTTT	CASSLEGGHTGELFF
17	TRBD2	TRBJ2-1	.	TRBV7-9	TGTGCCAGCCCGACCGGCCCAGCGGGAGACTCTGTGGATGAGCAGTTCTTC	CASPTGPAGDSVDEQFF
16	TRBD2	TRBJ2-7	.	TRBV11-3	TGTGCCAGCAGCATACTAGCGGGAGGGCCCTCCTACGAGCAGTACTTC	CASSILAGGPSYEQYF
15	TRBD1	TRBJ1-1	.	TRBV6-1	TGTGCCAGCAGTGGGGGGTCGACAGGGATCACTGAAGCTTTCTTT	CASSGGSTGITEAFF
17	TRBD1	TRBJ2-7	.	TRBV27	TGTGCCAGCAGTTTCATCGGACAGGGTGGGTTAGGTCGCGAGCAGTACTTC	CASSFIGQGGLGREQYF
14	.	TRBJ2-3	.	TRBV9	TGTGCCAGCAGCGTAGTTCCAGGCACAGACACGCAGTATTTT	CASSVVPGTDTQYF
16	TRBD2	TRBJ2-1	.	TRBV27	TGTGCCAGCACTTCCCTGACGGGGGGACCTTACAATGAGCAGTTCTTC	CASTSLTGGPYNEQFF
14	TRBD1	TRBJ2-2	.	TRBV7-6	TGTGCCAGCGCCAGGGGGTCGAACACCGGGGAGCTGTTTTTT	CASARGSNTGELFF
13	.	TRBJ2-5	.	TRBV5-6	TGTGCCAGCAGCTTCGGGGTCCAAGAGACCCAGTACTTC	CASSFGVQETQYF
16	.	TRBJ2-1	.	TRBV4-2	TGTGCCAGCAGCCCAGCGGGTGACGACTCCTACAATGAGCAGTTCTTC	CASSPAGDDSYNEQFF
16	.	TRBJ1-1	.	TRBV5-1	TGCGCCAGCAGCTTGGGGGTCGGACAGATGAACACTGAAGCTTTCTTT	CASSLGVGQMNTEAFF
13	.	TRBJ2-7	.	TRBV11-3	TGTGCCAGCAGCTTAGTGGGCAGCTACGAGCAGTACTTC	CASSLVGSYEQYF
17	TRBD1	TRBJ1-6	.	TRBV15	TGTGCCACCAGCAGAGGAAAGGGGGCCGTTTATAATTCACCCCTCCACTTT	CATSRGKGAVYNSPLHF
15	.	TRBJ2-3	.	TRBV7-2	TGTGCCAGCAGCTTAACAATAGAGCGGGTAGATACGCAGTATTTT	CASSLTIERVDTQYF
15	.	TRBJ1-5	.	TRBV7-9	TGTGCCAGCAGCTTATCGGGGGGCAGCAATCAGCCCCAGCATTTT	CASSLSGGSNQPQHF
14	TRBD1	TRBJ1-5	few	TRBV5-1	TGCGCCAGCAGCTTTACAGGGGAGGAGCAGCCCCAGCATTTT	CASSFTGEEQPQHF
12	TRBD1	TRBJ1-2	few	TRBV5-5	TGTGCCAGCAGCGCGGGGACAGGAGGCTACACCTTC	CASSAGTGGYTF